This TCR beta chain is drawn from a study of shared clonotypes between healthy human individuals. From germline, CDR1 is WNHNN and CDR2 SYGVQD (reference sequence). V dropped 4 bases and J dropped 5; count of bases not matched to a gene: 7. The CDR3 has 14 residues. Worth noting for this clone: The antigen remains undetermined.

The study's findings and limits: Generally, naive subsets (rather than memory subsets) showed larger estimated richness.

Sequencing was performed with immunoSEQ multiplex PCR; in TCRdb, only in-frame clones are kept and a portion is missing. The sample has over 2 million clones; roughly 96% are singletons. The sequence was obtained from a man aged 18 to 30 in good health. Sequencing was carried out using naive CD4+ T cells sorted from blood. Subset specified: CD45RA+ positively selected. The gene calls are TRBV10-1 and TRBJ2-7; 8 bases map to TRBD1. CDR3 amino acids: CASSVDRVIDEQYF. CDR3 DNA sequence: TGCGCCAGCAGTGTGGACAGGGTGATCGACGAGCAGTACTTC.